This T cell receptor (beta chain) emerged from a study of blood T cells in healthy people across ages. General study points: Shifts in expanded clonotypes may have been confounded by donor CMV status, which was unknown.

V lost 6 bases, J lost 4 bases, and 9 bases stayed unmatched. The germline CDR1 and CDR2 sequences are SEHNR and FQNEAQ (reference sequence). The CDR3 totals 15 residues. With a J-beta primer mix and a sample-barcoded 5' primer, a second PCR ran 7 to 11 cycles. TCRdb called the 5' RACE reads again in MiXCR, with one record for every CDR3 protein. There are more than 900,000 distinct CDR3 sequences in the sample; approximately 25% occur only once, and approximately 0.71% lies in the top ten. As regards this clonotype: The target antigen is unknown.

These data also formed part of another study, on T cells of mothers and their children.

The clonotype originates from a girl aged 2-10 years in good health. The chain carries TRBV7-9 and TRBJ2-1, with 7 nucleotides matching TRBD1. The sample taken for sequencing was blood. The CDR3 sequence: CASSSPDRAYNEQFF. The CDR3, as DNA: TGTGCCAGCAGTTCCCCAGACAGGGCGTACAATGAGCAGTTCTTC.